Listed below are T cell receptor beta chains from one sample, sequenced in a study of shared clonotypes between healthy human individuals. This table comes from immunoSEQ multiplex PCR, and its TCRdb copy is limited to in-frame clones, with some not included. The sample contains 2 million to 2.5 million clones, 85% to 95% of which appear only once. The sequenced material came from naive CD8+ T cells from PBMCs. The receptors here all came from a man between 18 and 35 years old in good health. Some clones in this sample may be carry-over from other donors' samples. Both conserved end residues are trimmed from each CDR3.

length: 13
V: TRBV6-6
CDR3: ASSYGQGSHTEAF

length: 13
V: TRBV27
CDR3: ASTGPLSEGGEQY

length: 12
V: TRBV6-5
CDR3: ASSSGQGVHEQY

length: 14
V: TRBV5-1
CDR3: ASSLAGHPQVYGYT

length: 14
V: TRBV29-1
CDR3: SVDGQGFTLFNEQF

length: 13
V: TRBV6-1
CDR3: ASSAWTGGGYGYT

length: 12
V: TRBV27
CDR3: ASSLLTGVNEQF

length: 11
V: TRBV27
CDR3: ASSSGRTYEQY

length: 12
V: TRBV30
CDR3: AWSVAGVGYEQY

length: 12
V: TRBV29-1
CDR3: SVVGGQLRETQY

length: 12
V: TRBV5-6
CDR3: ASSLAGAGGEQY

length: 16
V: TRBV4-3
CDR3: ASSQVGLGGEEENIQY

length: 12
V: TRBV6-5
CDR3: ASSYSRQVYEQY

length: 13
V: TRBV7-9
CDR3: ASSFPGTGRYEQY

length: 17
V: TRBV9
CDR3: ASSVGLAGGGGWRNEQF

length: 14
V: TRBV4-2
CDR3: ASSQESYSASGEQF

length: 13
V: TRBV19
CDR3: ASSIGTTARYGYT

length: 14
V: TRBV7-9
CDR3: ASSPPFPTRSNEQF

length: 14
V: TRBV7-9
CDR3: ASSARGTGGIYEQY

length: 14
V: TRBV4-1
CDR3: ASSQEVGSSYNEQF

length: 11
V: TRBV30
CDR3: ASTARMDNEQF

length: 13
V: TRBV27
CDR3: ASSTGSSGSAEQY

length: 15
V: TRBV7-2
CDR3: ASSPTPGTGSPGELF

length: 12
V: TRBV6-1
CDR3: ASIIWGEIGTQY

length: 13
V: TRBV27
CDR3: ASSTGTSGHYEQF

length: 15
V: TRBV7-9
CDR3: ASSLPPSRRLPYEQY

length: 13
V: TRBV6-5
CDR3: ASSSDTPSTGELF

length: 13
V: TRBV7-9
CDR3: ASSAKSFSTDTQY

length: 14
V: TRBV27
CDR3: ASSLRQPASTDTQY

length: 12
V: TRBV29-1
CDR3: SALRRDEGYEQY

length: 13
V: TRBV5-4
CDR3: ASSEGQGRRGEQY

length: 16
V: TRBV5-6
CDR3: ASSLDRGLAYSSYEQY

length: 12
V: TRBV27
CDR3: ASSLSGAGGELF

length: 11
V: TRBV11-1
CDR3: ASSWGWNTEAF

length: 12
V: TRBV28
CDR3: AITGGIISGEQY

length: 14
V: TRBV4-3
CDR3: ASSTLGGRARGEQY

length: 12
V: TRBV21-1
CDR3: ASSPDRYTGELF

length: 15
V: TRBV27
CDR3: ASSLLGSSGIQYEQY

length: 14
V: TRBV6-6
CDR3: ASSYDRAQSTDTQY

length: 14
V: TRBV28
CDR3: ASSLDRGVMNTEAF

length: 14
V: TRBV27
CDR3: ASSAPTSGSTYEQY

length: 11
V: TRBV27
CDR3: ASSFEGPYEQY

length: 13
V: TRBV11-2
CDR3: ASSLSAGVSYGYT

length: 14
V: TRBV28
CDR3: ASRPPGGLAYNEQF

length: 12
V: TRBV15
CDR3: ATSGGQRSYEQY

length: 15
V: TRBV7-9
CDR3: ASSSDRDLHSNQPQH

length: 15
V: TRBV7-9
CDR3: ASSLAQGGISNYEQY

length: 11
V: TRBV19
CDR3: ASSPGGSYEQY

length: 13
V: TRBV4-1
CDR3: ASSQPSGTADTQY

length: 12
V: TRBV11-2
CDR3: ASSLGGAKNIQY

length: 12
V: TRBV28
CDR3: ASSPRSRGQPQH

length: 12
V: TRBV14
CDR3: ASSQRTDFYGYT

length: 13
V: TRBV6-1
CDR3: ASSLDTGGTGELF

length: 12
V: TRBV10-2
CDR3: ASSDPWGKDEQY

length: 12
V: TRBV11-2
CDR3: ASSPPGSYYGYT

length: 12
V: TRBV2
CDR3: ASGWTGETGELF

length: 16
V: TRBV2
CDR3: ASSAHNALAESYNEQF

length: 12
V: TRBV5-6
CDR3: ASSQDRDTGELF

length: 13
V: TRBV27
CDR3: ASASGNRRTDTQY